This entry concerns a single TCR beta chain. The source of the sample is a study of T cell repertoires in cytomegalovirus infection. Looking at the study overall: Through public TCR beta signatures, both CMV infection and matching HLA type were indicated.

Trimming left V 6 bases short and J 4 bases short, with 12 bases between. The CDR3 loop spans 13 amino acids. The germline CDR1 and CDR2 sequences are MNHNS and SASEGT. TCRdb recomputed calls from the reads with MiXCR, one row per CDR3 protein. The sample yields around 450,000 distinct CDR3 sequences, roughly 31% seen once. The receptor's source is a human donor in good health (CMV status not recorded). Some clones in this sample may be carry-over from other donors' samples. Sequencing input: PBMCs. The chain recombines TRBV6-1 with TRBJ1-1, with D perhaps matching TRBD1 (5 bases). CDR3 coding DNA: TGTGCCAGCAGAACAGGTCGGGGCACTGAAGCTTTCTTT. Translated: CASRTGRGTEAFF.